A selection of T cell receptor beta chains follows, all from one sample in a study of shared clonotypes between healthy human individuals. Measured with immunoSEQ multiplex PCR; TCRdb has only the in-frame clones, and not every one. There are millions of clones in the sample; 85% to 95% occur only once, and roughly 1% lies in the top ten. Sequencing was carried out using naive CD8+ T cells sorted from blood. The receptors shown here come from a man aged 18 to 35 in good health. Each CDR3 is given with its conserved first and last residue. D genes are given only for firm matches. Rows give clone size only sometimes, using once, few, many, or a class for an expanded clone.

size: .
D: .
J: TRBJ1-4
V: TRBV6-5
CDR3: CASTAGSIGGEKLFF
DNA: TGTGCCAGCACCGCCGGGAGTATAGGAGGTGAAAAACTGTTTTTT

size: .
D: TRBD2
J: TRBJ2-7
V: TRBV6-5
CDR3: CASSYPASGGLYEQYF
DNA: TGTGCCAGCAGTTATCCCGCTAGCGGGGGCCTCTACGAGCAGTACTTC

size: .
D: .
J: TRBJ1-4
V: TRBV9
CDR3: CASSIGGATNEKLFF
DNA: TGTGCCAGCAGCATCGGGGGTGCAACTAATGAAAAACTGTTTTTT

size: once
D: .
J: TRBJ2-1
V: TRBV30
CDR3: CAWSVAGYNEQFF
DNA: TGTGCCTGGAGTGTAGCTGGCTACAATGAGCAGTTCTTC

size: .
D: TRBD1
J: TRBJ2-7
V: TRBV29-1
CDR3: CSAQTGNSYEQYF
DNA: TGCAGCGCTCAGACAGGGAACTCCTACGAGCAGTACTTC

size: .
D: TRBD1
J: TRBJ2-1
V: TRBV7-9
CDR3: CASSSSGTGGLGEQFF
DNA: TGTGCCAGCAGCTCCAGTGGGACAGGGGGACTAGGTGAGCAGTTCTTC

size: .
D: TRBD2
J: TRBJ2-3
V: TRBV27
CDR3: CASRLAGGPTVKDTQYF
DNA: TGTGCCAGCAGACTAGCGGGAGGGCCGACAGTCAAAGATACGCAGTATTTT

size: .
D: .
J: TRBJ2-7
V: TRBV27
CDR3: CASSLSSLVSYEQYF
DNA: TGTGCCAGCAGTTTATCCTCGCTTGTTTCCTACGAGCAGTACTTC

size: .
D: .
J: TRBJ2-7
V: TRBV5-1
CDR3: CASSLGGDRSYEQYF
DNA: TGCGCCAGCAGCTTGGGCGGGGACCGCTCCTACGAGCAGTACTTC

size: .
D: TRBD1
J: TRBJ2-7
V: TRBV19
CDR3: CASSAHSGQIYEQYF
DNA: TGTGCCAGTAGTGCCCACTCGGGACAGATCTACGAGCAGTACTTC

size: .
D: TRBD2
J: TRBJ2-3
V: TRBV4-3
CDR3: CASSPSRVAGDPDTQYF
DNA: TGCGCCAGCAGCCCCTCCAGGGTCGCGGGAGACCCAGATACGCAGTATTTT

size: .
D: .
J: TRBJ1-2
V: TRBV2
CDR3: CALLLSDGNYGYTF
DNA: TGTGCCTTGCTATTATCGGACGGAAACTATGGCTACACCTTC

size: .
D: .
J: TRBJ2-2
V: TRBV6-6
CDR3: CASTPGGELFF
DNA: TGTGCCAGCACCCCGGGCGGGGAGCTGTTTTTT

size: .
D: .
J: TRBJ2-2
V: TRBV2
CDR3: CASRWTTNTGELFF
DNA: TGTGCCAGCAGGTGGACAACGAACACCGGGGAGCTGTTTTTT

size: .
D: .
J: TRBJ2-3
V: TRBV4-3
CDR3: CASSQEMWGNTDTQYF
DNA: TGCGCCAGCAGCCAAGAGATGTGGGGGAACACAGATACGCAGTATTTT

size: .
D: TRBD2
J: TRBJ2-2
V: TRBV6-5
CDR3: CASTWLAGESGELFF
DNA: TGTGCCAGCACGTGGCTAGCGGGAGAGAGCGGGGAGCTGTTTTTT